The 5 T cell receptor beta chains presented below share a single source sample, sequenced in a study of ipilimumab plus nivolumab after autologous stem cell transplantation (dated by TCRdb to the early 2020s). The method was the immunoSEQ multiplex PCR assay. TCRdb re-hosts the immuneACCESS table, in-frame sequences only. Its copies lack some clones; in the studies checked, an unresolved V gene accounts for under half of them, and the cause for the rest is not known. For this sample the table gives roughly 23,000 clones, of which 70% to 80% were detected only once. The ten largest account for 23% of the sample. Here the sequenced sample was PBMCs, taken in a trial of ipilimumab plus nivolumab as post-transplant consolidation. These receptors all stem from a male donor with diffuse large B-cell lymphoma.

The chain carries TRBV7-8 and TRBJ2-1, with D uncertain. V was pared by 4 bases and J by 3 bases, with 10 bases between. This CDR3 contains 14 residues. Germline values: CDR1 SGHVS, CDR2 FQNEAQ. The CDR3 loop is CASSWLDGYNEQFF. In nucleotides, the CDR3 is TGTGCCAGCAGCTGGCTCGATGGCTACAATGAGCAGTTCTTC.

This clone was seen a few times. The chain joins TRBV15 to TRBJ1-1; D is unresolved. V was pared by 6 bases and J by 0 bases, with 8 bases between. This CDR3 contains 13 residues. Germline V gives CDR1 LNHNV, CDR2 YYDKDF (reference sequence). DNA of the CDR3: TGTGCCACCAGAGAGGGAATGAACACTGAAGCTTTCTTT. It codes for CATREGMNTEAFF.

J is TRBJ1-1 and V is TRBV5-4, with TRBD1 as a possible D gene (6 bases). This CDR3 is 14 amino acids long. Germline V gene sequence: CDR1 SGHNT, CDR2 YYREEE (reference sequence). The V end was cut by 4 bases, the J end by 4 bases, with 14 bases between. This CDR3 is CASSPNQGTTEAFF. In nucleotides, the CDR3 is TGTGCCAGCAGCCCAAACCAGGGGACCACTGAAGCTTTCTTT.

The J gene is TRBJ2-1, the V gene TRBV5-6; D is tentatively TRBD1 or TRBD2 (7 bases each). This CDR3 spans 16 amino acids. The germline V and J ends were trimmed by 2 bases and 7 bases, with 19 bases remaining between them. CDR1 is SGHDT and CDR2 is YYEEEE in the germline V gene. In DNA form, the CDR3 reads TGTGCCAGCAGCTTTGGGTTCAGGGGGGGAGGAAATGAGCAGTTCTTC. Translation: CASSFGFRGGGNEQFF. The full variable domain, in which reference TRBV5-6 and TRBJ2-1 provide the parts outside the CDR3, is DAGVTQSPTHLIKTRGQQVTLRCSPKSGHDTVSWYQQALGQGPQFIFQYYEEEERQRGNFPDRFSGHQFPNYSSELNVNALLLGDSALYLCASSFGFRGGGNEQFFGPGTRLTVL.

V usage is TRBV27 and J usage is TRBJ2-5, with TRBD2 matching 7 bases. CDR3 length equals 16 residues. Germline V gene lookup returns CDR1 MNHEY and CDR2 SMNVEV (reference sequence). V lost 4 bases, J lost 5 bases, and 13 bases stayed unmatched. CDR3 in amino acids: CASSSLAESRVETQYF. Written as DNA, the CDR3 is TGTGCCAGCAGTTCCCTAGCGGAATCGAGGGTGGAGACCCAGTACTTC.